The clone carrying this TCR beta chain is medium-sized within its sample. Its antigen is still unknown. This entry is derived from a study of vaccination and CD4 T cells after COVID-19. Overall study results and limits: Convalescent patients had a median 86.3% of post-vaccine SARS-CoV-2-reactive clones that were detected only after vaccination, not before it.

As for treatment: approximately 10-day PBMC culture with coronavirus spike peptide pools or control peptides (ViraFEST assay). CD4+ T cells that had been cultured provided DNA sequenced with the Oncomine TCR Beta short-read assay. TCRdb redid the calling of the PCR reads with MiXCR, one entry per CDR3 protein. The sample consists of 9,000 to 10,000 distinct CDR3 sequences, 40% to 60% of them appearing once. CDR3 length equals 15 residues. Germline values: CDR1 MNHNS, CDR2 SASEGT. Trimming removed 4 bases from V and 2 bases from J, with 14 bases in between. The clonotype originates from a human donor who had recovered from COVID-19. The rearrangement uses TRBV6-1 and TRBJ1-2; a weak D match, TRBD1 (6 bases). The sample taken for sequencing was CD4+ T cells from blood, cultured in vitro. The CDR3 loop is CASSASWGANYGYTF. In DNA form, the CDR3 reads TGTGCCAGCAGTGCTTCCTGGGGGGCGAACTATGGCTACACCTTC.